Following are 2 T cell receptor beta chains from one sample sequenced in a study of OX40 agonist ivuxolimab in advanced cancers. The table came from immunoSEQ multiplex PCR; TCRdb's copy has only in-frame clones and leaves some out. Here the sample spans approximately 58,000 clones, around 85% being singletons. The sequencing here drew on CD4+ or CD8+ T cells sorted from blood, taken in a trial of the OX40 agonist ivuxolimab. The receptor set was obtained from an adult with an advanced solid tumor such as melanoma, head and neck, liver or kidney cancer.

CDR3 nucleotide sequence: TGTGCCAGCAGTGAAGCGCTCAGGGAGCAGTACTTC. It yields the protein CASSEALREQYF. This chain links TRBV6-1 with TRBJ2-7; D not certain. Germline assignment: CDR1 MNHNS and CDR2 SASEGT. V was pared by 0 bases and J by 7 bases, with 7 bases between. The CDR3 has 12 amino acids.

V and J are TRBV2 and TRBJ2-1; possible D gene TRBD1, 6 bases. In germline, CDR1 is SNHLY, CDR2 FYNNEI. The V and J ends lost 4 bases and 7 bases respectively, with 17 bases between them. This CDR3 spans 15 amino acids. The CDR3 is CASSVGYIRGNEQFF. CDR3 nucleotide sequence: TGTGCCAGCAGTGTAGGGTATATTAGGGGGAATGAGCAGTTCTTC.